The 18 T cell receptor beta chains in this list originate from one sample, sequenced in a study of cytomegalovirus exposure and HLA in healthy donors. PCR involved 60 Vbeta and 13 Jbeta primers. The repertoire was sequenced with immunoSEQ multiplex PCR; TCRdb's copy has only in-frame clones and lacks some. The sample holds 100,000 to 150,000 clones; more than 80% are singletons and the top ten take 5.5% to 7.5%. Sequenced sample: PBMCs. The receptors derive from a woman aged 40-49 years in good health and CMV-seropositive.

This clone was seen only a few times. The V gene is TRBV9, the J gene TRBJ2-5; D is perhaps TRBD2 (5 bases). The CDR3 is made up of 14 amino acids. Per the germline V gene, CDR1 is SGDLS and CDR2 is YYNGEE. Trimming removed 1 base from V and 4 bases from J, with 11 bases in between. The CDR3 loop is CASSVRGMGETQYF. CDR3 sequence (DNA): TGTGCCAGCAGCGTAAGAGGGATGGGAGAGACCCAGTACTTC.

V is TRBV27 and J is TRBJ1-2, with a tentative D call TRBD1 (6 bases). The CDR3 covers 15 residues. The V gene lost 5 bases and the J gene lost 3 bases, with 16 bases spanning the gap. CDR1 and CDR2 (germline): MNHEY, SMNVEV (reference sequence). CDR3 residues: CASSLSATGDYGYTF. The CDR3 DNA is TGTGCCAGCAGTCTCTCCGCGACAGGAGACTATGGCTACACCTTC.

The chain links TRBV7-6 to TRBJ2-7; 10 nucleotides agree with TRBD2. Per germline, CDR1 SGHVS and CDR2 FNYEAQ. This CDR3 is built from 15 residues. The V and J ends lost 2 bases and 6 bases, in that order; junction bases with no gene match: 7. DNA for the CDR3: TGTGCCAGCAGCTTAATGCCTAGCGGGAGTGGCGAGCAGTACTTC. This sequence encodes CASSLMPSGSGEQYF.

V is TRBV5-1 and J is TRBJ1-4, with TRBD1 matching 8 bases. V was clipped by 3 bases and J by 4 bases; unmatched bases: 5. CDR3 length equals 15 residues. Germline lookup yields CDR1 SGHRS and CDR2 YFSETQ. The CDR3 nucleotides read TGCGCCAGCAGCTCCCCACAGGGGGATAATGAAAAACTGTTTTTT. Amino acids: CASSSPQGDNEKLFF. The entire variable domain, with the rest obtained from reference TRBV5-1 and TRBJ1-4, is as follows: KAGVTQTPRYLIKTRGQQVTLSCSPISGHRSVSWYQQTPGQGLQFLFEYFSETQRNKGNFPGRFSGRQFSNSRSEMNVSTLELGDSALYLCASSSPQGDNEKLFFGSGTQLSVL.

The rearrangement joins TRBV9 to TRBJ2-1, with a weak D call TRBD1 (6 bases). Germline-derived CDR1 and CDR2 are SGDLS and YYNGEE. The CDR3 is 15 residues long. V lost 1 base and J 1 base, leaving 9 bases between the germline ends. The CDR3 nucleotides read TGTGCCAGCAGCGTATCGAGGGGGTCCTACAATGAGCAGTTCTTC. Translated: CASSVSRGSYNEQFF. The full variable domain, in which reference TRBV9 and TRBJ2-1 provide the parts outside the CDR3, is DSGVTQTPKHLITATGQRVTLRCSPRSGDLSVYWYQQSLDQGLQFLIQYYNGEERAKGNILERFSAQQFPDLHSELNLSSLELGDSALYFCASSVSRGSYNEQFFGPGTRLTVL.

Points on this clone: One junction end disagrees with the germline gene, perhaps due to a read error. For the CDR3, the DNA is TGTGCCTGGGACCAGGGGGCCTATGGCCACACCTTC. This sequence encodes CAWDQGAYGHTF. The chain links TRBV30 to TRBJ1-2; 8 bases are shared with TRBD1. The CDR3 is made up of 12 amino acids. In germline, CDR1 is GTSNPN, CDR2 SVGIG (reference sequence).

In its sample, this clone was seen once. This sequence joins TRBV13 and TRBJ1-2; tentatively, D is TRBD1 (5 bases). Trimming took off 7 bases at V and 5 bases at J, with 14 bases between the two ends. The CDR3 is 13 residues long. Per germline, CDR1 PRHDT and CDR2 FYEKMQ (reference sequence). CDR3 in amino acids: CASTPRGAYGYTF. CDR3 in DNA: TGTGCCAGCACCCCGCGGGGCGCTTATGGCTACACCTTC. Combining the CDR3 with reference TRBV13 and TRBJ1-2 gives the whole variable domain AAGVIQSPRHLIKEKRETATLKCYPIPRHDTVYWYQQGPGQDPQFLISFYEKMQSDKGSIPDRFSAQQFSDYHSELNMSSLELGDSALYFCASTPRGAYGYTFGSGTRLTVV.

The gene calls are TRBV5-1 and TRBJ1-1; D not resolved. The CDR3 is made up of 13 amino acids. The germline CDR1 and CDR2 sequences are SGHRS and YFSETQ. Trimming took off 4 bases at V and 1 base at J, with 8 bases between the two ends. The CDR3 loop reads CASSAQANTEAFF. DNA of the CDR3: TGCGCCAGCAGCGCCCAGGCGAACACTGAAGCTTTCTTT.

This chain links TRBV18 with TRBJ1-2, with TRBD1 identical over 9 bases. The V gene's germline CDR1 is KGHSH and CDR2 LQKENI. The CDR3 is made up of 14 amino acids. The trim removed 3 bases at V and 3 bases at J, leaving 2 bases unmatched. The CDR3 region is CASSPRDRDYGYTF. CDR3 DNA sequence: TGTGCCAGCTCACCCCGGGACAGGGACTATGGCTACACCTTC.

Comments on this clone: Germline and junction disagree at one end, which may indicate a read error. This chain links TRBV5-1 with TRBJ2-5; the D gene is possibly TRBD1 (6 bases). The germline CDR1 and CDR2 sequences are SGHRS and YFSETQ. This CDR3 has 15 amino acids. As DNA, the CDR3 is TGCGCCAGCAGCTCGGATCCAACCTTGGGACAAACCCCGTACTTC. This translates into CASSSDPTLGQTPYF.

The genes are TRBV5-4 and TRBJ1-1; 8 bases align to TRBD1. The CDR3 runs to 15 residues. V was clipped by 5 bases and J by 0 bases; unmatched bases: 6. The germline V gene encodes CDR1 SGHNT and CDR2 YYREEE (reference sequence). The CDR3 DNA reads as TGTGCCAGCAGGCCACTCAGGGGGCTGAACACTGAAGCTTTCTTT. Protein: CASRPLRGLNTEAFF.

J is TRBJ1-1 and V is TRBV14; TRBD1 aligns across 7 bases. CDR1 SGHDN and CDR2 FVKESK come from the germline V gene. The V gene end was trimmed by 0 bases and the J gene end by 4 bases; junction bases not matched to a gene: 5. The CDR3 sequence is 15 residues long. The CDR3: CASSQDAGGSTEAFF. The CDR3 bases are TGTGCCAGCAGCCAAGACGCAGGGGGAAGCACTGAAGCTTTCTTT.

V gene TRBV5-6 combines with J gene TRBJ2-5; D ambiguous. The V gene's germline CDR1 is SGHDT and CDR2 YYEEEE. The CDR3 runs 14 residues. Trimming took 6 bases from V and 5 from J, leaving 17 bases between them. This CDR3 is CASNFPGRPETQYF. As DNA, the CDR3 is TGTGCCAGCAACTTCCCAGGCAGGCCCGAGACCCAGTACTTC.

The V call is TRBV9, the J call TRBJ2-7; 9 bases are a match to TRBD2. V lost 0 bases and J lost 0; bases outside the gene matches: 4. CDR1 and CDR2 from the germline V gene are SGDLS and YYNGEE. The CDR3 loop spans 16 amino acids. In nucleotides, the CDR3 is TGTGCCAGCAGCGTAGCGGCTAGCGGGATCTCCTACGAGCAGTACTTC. It specifies CASSVAASGISYEQYF.

In its sample, this clone was seen a few times. The genes are TRBV6-1 and TRBJ1-1, with TRBD1 identical over 9 bases. V lost 7 bases and J lost 3; bases outside the gene matches: 6. The CDR3 sequence is 14 residues long. Germline V CDR1 and CDR2: MNHNS, SASEGT. The CDR3 nucleotides are TGTGCCAGCAAAGAGGACAGGGGATACACTGAAGCTTTCTTT. Its translation: CASKEDRGYTEAFF.

The chain uses TRBV2 and TRBJ2-7, with 7 bases fitting TRBD1. Per the germline V gene, CDR1 is SNHLY and CDR2 is FYNNEI. This CDR3 comprises 13 residues. V lost 4 bases to trimming and J lost 2 bases; unmatched junction nucleotides: 2. The CDR3 region is CASSGGQTYEQYF. In nucleotides, the CDR3 is TGTGCCAGCAGTGGGGGACAGACCTACGAGCAGTACTTC.

The V and J genes are TRBV18 and TRBJ1-1, with D uncertain. The CDR3 spans 14 residues. V dropped 2 bases and J dropped 5 bases, with 12 bases sitting between them. Germline loops: CDR1 KGHSH, CDR2 LQKENI. The CDR3 nucleotides read TGTGCCAGCTCACCATCAGAGGTGAGAACTGAAGCTTTCTTT. Translating it yields CASSPSEVRTEAFF.

The chain recombines TRBV7-9 with TRBJ1-1; D ambiguous. V lost 3 bases, J lost 4 bases, and 12 bases lay in between. The germline V gene has CDR1 SEHNR and CDR2 FQNEAQ (reference sequence). This CDR3 is built from 14 residues. The DNA of the CDR3 is TGTGCCAGCAGCTTTGAGGTGGTGGCCACTGAAGCTTTCTTT. Translation gives CASSFEVVATEAFF.